This TCR beta chain was obtained from a study of T cells in Graves' hyperthyroidism and ophthalmopathy (dated by TCRdb to the late 2010s). As for the study more broadly: Peripheral blood samples were taken at initial diagnosis, before any treatment was given. The paper describes TCR Vbeta CDR3 sequencing of fewer than 150 peripheral blood samples, made up of around 41 ophthalmopathy patients, more than 70 hyperthyroidism patients and roughly 17 progressor patients. The roughly 94 discovery patients were randomly divided into training and test sets at a 7:3 ratio. In roughly six Graves' hyperthyroidism patients, the study also compared T-cell repertoires from thyroid tissue with T-cell repertoires from blood. To identify distinguishing TCR V-J signatures, a discovery cohort of around 100 patients was used, comprising 40 to 45 with Graves' ophthalmopathy and roughly 60 with stable Graves' hyperthyroidism. Whether ophthalmopathy could be predicted prospectively was tested in an independent validation cohort made up of under 20 hyperthyroidism patients plus 17 patients who later progressed to ophthalmopathy. After blood sampling, hyperthyroidism patients were treated with methimazole at a starting dose of 30 mg daily, and ophthalmopathy patients were treated with high-dose intravenous methylprednisolone.

Graves' hyperthyroidism was defined as stable when no progression to ophthalmopathy occurred over 18 months of follow-up. Hyperthyroidism patients were aged 18 to 65 years and newly diagnosed, with disease duration of less than 2 months. Any patient with an uncontrolled infection, another autoimmune disease, pregnancy or lactation was excluded. Clinical symptoms, serum thyroxine and TRAb, thyroid ultrasound, and orbital computed tomography formed the basis for the diagnoses. PBMCs were isolated from about 9.2 ml of fresh peripheral blood by Ficoll-Paque density gradient centrifugation. Trizol reagent was used to extract total RNA, and RNA quality was then checked on an Agilent 2100 Bioanalyzer. From cysteine to phenylalanine, the CDR3 is 15 amino acids long. Only CDR3 DNA remains: 45 bases, in frame from the first base. Relative to germline, V is missing 5 bases and J is missing 7 bases, with 11 bases of the junction outside any gene match. The germline V gene (reference sequence) supplies CDR1 MNHEY and CDR2 SMNVEV.

In its sample, this clonotype was seen many times. Its antigen is still unknown. No base-level quality is on record; no much larger clone is a single base apart. Amplification of TCR beta CDR3 regions was carried out from RNA transcripts. The first round of RT-PCR for the TCR CDR3 was performed with the HTBI primer set and the Qiagen OneStep RT-PCR kit. A second multiplex PCR round built the libraries, followed by size selection and purification. Sequencing of the libraries was done on an Illumina HiSeq2000 using paired-end 100 bp reads. On the study's bioinformatics: SOAPnuke was used to process the raw data, throwing out any read that contained adapters or uncalled bases, had a mean Phred below 15, or lacked an exact constant-primer or identifier match. COPE v1.2.5 was used to merge high-quality paired reads, and clonotypes were defined as unique nucleotide sequences. Clonotypes were aligned to IMGT TRBV, TRBD and TRBJ reference segments using MiTCR v1.1. Only V-J combinations with frequency above 0.0001, covering about 99% of repertoires, were analysed. The TCS score was defined as the ratio of F50 (clonal expansion) to E x V (chaos), calculated using BLOSUM62-based TCRdist between CDR3 peptides within each V-J. Welch's t-statistics and random forest reduced 500 to 550 V-J features to 10 to 15, which were used in a naive Bayes classifier (R e1071). TCRdb passed the public sequencing reads through fastp at Q25 and MiXCR, retaining productive beta sequences. Every entry covers one CDR3 protein and lists the most common genes and DNA from its rows. What appears here as the V and J calls and clone size reflects TCRdb's work, not the paper's. Within this sample are 380,000 or so distinct CDR3 sequences, with 19% of them counted one time only. The ten largest account for 3.7% of the sample.

What the research found in general, with its limitations: A 13 V-J signature model separated ophthalmopathy from stable hyperthyroidism, with around 90% sensitivity and 81% to 82% specificity in cross-validation and 80%/75% in testing. During validation, the model predicted progression to ophthalmopathy a median of roughly 7.1 months ahead of onset, with around 71% sensitivity and around 72% specificity. Most expanded thyroid clonotypes (frequency above 0.001) were also found in blood, which suggests that blood repertoires may mirror thyroid immune responses. No statistical method was used to set the sample size in advance, and investigators knew the group allocation.

The clonotype comes from a woman between 18 and 29 years old with Graves' hyperthyroidism. Input material: blood. The receptor chain draws on TRBV27 and TRBJ1-2, with 9 middle bases fitting TRBD1. The DNA is as follows: TGTGCCAGCAGTGCGAGCACAGGGGGCCTCGCTGGCTACACCTTC. This is translated as CASSASTGGLAGYTF.